Listed below are T cell receptor beta chains from one sample, sequenced in a study of technical replicates of blood from a handful of donors. Using immunoSEQ multiplex PCR, the repertoire was profiled, and TCRdb retains in-frame clones only, with some absent. Here the sample spans 75,000 to 95,000 clones, around 92% being singletons. The sequenced material came from T cells isolated from PBMCs. All receptors come from a human donor in good health. The conserved cysteine and the conserved F or W are not part of the CDR3 here.

CDR3 | V
ASAGRRNYGYT | TRBV4-1
ASSLSGGASTDTQY | TRBV4-1
ASSLEAGGLSPY | TRBV7-9
ASSNFMPARNSGANVLT | TRBV21-1
ASSIRGVREKLF | TRBV19
ASSFYLSYTGELF | TRBV5-1
ASSPFSAAGGYT | TRBV7-2
ASSLGLQGTVEQY | TRBV11-1
ASSLLIEGGADYGYT | TRBV5-6
ASSWRAGGLADTQY | TRBV7-2
ASTLPN | TRBV27
ASSSNKYTGELF | TRBV27
ASTPISGGDHEKLF | TRBV19
ASSPRGFGYT | TRBV6-5
ASSIDYRTGELF | TRBV19
ASSLWPGAQPQH | TRBV27
ASSPRDRGFNEQF | TRBV4-1
ASSHRAYNEQF | TRBV7-9
ASTYLPDSGNEQF | TRBV19
ASSEAGTANTGELF | TRBV6-1
ASNDRDRGNTIY | TRBV9
ASSSIGELAGTQF | TRBV11-2
ASSLGGRASGNTGELF | TRBV7-6
ASSDLSGSYNEQF | TRBV2
ASSSRDRGEQY | TRBV27
ASSIQRGASEQY | TRBV19
ASSPDRGSYGYT | TRBV5-1